A selection of T cell receptor beta chains follows, all from one sample in a study of beta chain features in type 1 diabetes. Assay: immunoSEQ multiplex PCR; the TCRdb copy retains only in-frame clones and omits some. The sample has nearly 250,000 clones, around 68% seen once. The sequenced material came from naive CD4+ T cells from blood. These receptors originate from a man aged 25 to 45 in good health. The conserved cysteine and the conserved F or W are not part of the CDR3 here.

len: 12; j_gene: TRBJ2-3; v_gene: TRBV7-9; CDR3aa: ASNPPPDTDTQY
len: 12; j_gene: TRBJ2-1; v_gene: TRBV29-1; CDR3aa: SVSLGARWNEQF
len: 11; j_gene: TRBJ2-2; v_gene: TRBV29-1; CDR3aa: SVEGGSTGELF
len: 11; j_gene: TRBJ2-7; v_gene: TRBV29-1; CDR3aa: SVSDRGPYEQY
len: 11; j_gene: TRBJ2-7; v_gene: TRBV29-1; CDR3aa: SVEVWDPGEQY
len: 8; j_gene: TRBJ1-2; v_gene: TRBV29-1; CDR3aa: SVAPQGYT
len: 12; j_gene: TRBJ2-1; v_gene: TRBV7-2; CDR3aa: ASSLESSYNEQF
len: 14; j_gene: TRBJ2-5; v_gene: TRBV28; CDR3aa: ASSSAGTGLEETQY
len: 11; j_gene: TRBJ2-3; v_gene: TRBV7-2; CDR3aa: ASSFTRTDTQY
len: 13; j_gene: TRBJ2-4; v_gene: TRBV28; CDR3aa: ASSWRGVAKNIQY
len: 13; j_gene: TRBJ1-2; v_gene: TRBV2; CDR3aa: ASSQNPDSHYGYT
len: 12; j_gene: TRBJ2-5; v_gene: TRBV5-1; CDR3aa: ASSPPGQQETQY
len: 10; j_gene: TRBJ1-2; v_gene: TRBV6-5; CDR3aa: ASSTTGVGYT
len: 14; j_gene: TRBJ2-6; v_gene: TRBV28; CDR3aa: ASNGAIGSGANVLT
len: 10; j_gene: TRBJ1-5; v_gene: TRBV21-1; CDR3aa: ASSKSYQPQH
len: 11; j_gene: TRBJ2-7; v_gene: TRBV29-1; CDR3aa: SVGRTGGHEQY
len: 13; j_gene: TRBJ2-7; v_gene: TRBV9; CDR3aa: ASSVDRAPIYEQY
len: 9; j_gene: TRBJ1-2; v_gene: TRBV11-2; CDR3aa: ASSRAGGYT
len: 12; j_gene: TRBJ2-5; v_gene: TRBV5-1; CDR3aa: ASSPGTHGETQY
len: 10; j_gene: TRBJ2-7; v_gene: TRBV29-1; CDR3aa: SAGQGTYEQY
len: 10; j_gene: TRBJ2-7; v_gene: TRBV29-1; CDR3aa: SVDRGSDEQY
len: 11; j_gene: TRBJ2-7; v_gene: TRBV29-1; CDR3aa: SVGPQLGDEQY
len: 11; j_gene: TRBJ1-1; v_gene: TRBV7-2; CDR3aa: ASSYRQGTEAF
len: 11; j_gene: TRBJ2-5; v_gene: TRBV30; CDR3aa: AWSGGLWETQY
len: 10; j_gene: TRBJ2-1; v_gene: TRBV13; CDR3aa: ASSLVLREQF